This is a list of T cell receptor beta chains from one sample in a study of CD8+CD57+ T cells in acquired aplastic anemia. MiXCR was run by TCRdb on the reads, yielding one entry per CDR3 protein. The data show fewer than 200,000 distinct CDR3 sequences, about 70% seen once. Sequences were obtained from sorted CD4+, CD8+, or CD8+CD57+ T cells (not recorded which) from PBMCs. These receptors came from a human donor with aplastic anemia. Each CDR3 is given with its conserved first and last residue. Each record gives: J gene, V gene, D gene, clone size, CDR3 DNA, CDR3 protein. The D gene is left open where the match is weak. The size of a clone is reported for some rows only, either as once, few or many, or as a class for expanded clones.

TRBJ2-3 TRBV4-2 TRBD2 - TGTGCCAGCAGCCAATATGGACTAGCGGGAACCTCGGATACGCAGTATTTT CASSQYGLAGTSDTQYF
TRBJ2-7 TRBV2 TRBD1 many TGTGCCAGCCCCGCTGGACAGGGGGCTACCTACGAGCAGTACTTC CASPAGQGATYEQYF
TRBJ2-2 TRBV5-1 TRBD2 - TGCGCCAGCAGCATGATAGCGGGGGATCACACCGGGGAGCTGTTTTTT CASSMIAGDHTGELFF
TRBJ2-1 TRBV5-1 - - TGCGCCAGCAGCTTGAACCCGGTGGGGGACGGTAGGGCGTTCTTC CASSLNPVGDGRAFF
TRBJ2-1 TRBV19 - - TGTGCCAGTAGGGGGGCAGGGACCTACAATGAGCAGTTCTTC CASRGAGTYNEQFF
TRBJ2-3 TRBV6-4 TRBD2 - TGTGCCAGCAGCGAGGGACTAGAAGATACGCAGTATTTT CASSEGLEDTQYF
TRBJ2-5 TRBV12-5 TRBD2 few TGTGCTAGTGGTTTGGTAGCGCTAGCGGAAGAGACCCAGTACTTC CASGLVALAEETQYF
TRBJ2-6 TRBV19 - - TGTGCCAGTACTCCGGAGGGTTCTGGGGCCAACGTCCTGACTTTC CASTPEGSGANVLTF
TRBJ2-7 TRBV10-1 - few TGCGCCAGCAGTGGGGGGGACAGCCCCTACGAGCAGTACTTC CASSGGDSPYEQYF
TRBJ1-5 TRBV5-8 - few TGTGCCAGCAGTGTGTCGGGGGGGGGCAATCAGCCCCAGCATTTT CASSVSGGGNQPQHF
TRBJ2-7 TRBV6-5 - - TGTGCCAGCCAGCGGACGATGGGATACGAGCAGTACTTC CASQRTMGYEQYF
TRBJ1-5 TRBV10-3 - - TGTGCCATCAGTGAGTGGGGGAAGGCGGATCAGCCCCAGCATTTT CAISEWGKADQPQHF
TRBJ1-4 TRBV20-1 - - TGCAGGATGAGGGAAAAACTGTTTTTT CRMREKLFF
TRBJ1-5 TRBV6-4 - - TGTGCCAGCAGTCGCCAGCAGAATCAGCCCCAGCATTTT CASSRQQNQPQHF
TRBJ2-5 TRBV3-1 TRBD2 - TGTGCCAGCAGCTTCTGGACTAGTGCGGAGACCCAGTACTTC CASSFWTSAETQYF
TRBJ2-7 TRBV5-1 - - TGCGCCAGCAGCTGGGGTGGCGGAGGCGCGGGCGAGCAGTACTTC CASSWGGGGAGEQYF
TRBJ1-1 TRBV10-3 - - TGTGCCATCAGTGAAGTGGGTAGTAGGTACAATGAAGCTTTCTTT CAISEVGSRYNEAFF
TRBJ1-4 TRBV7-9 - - TGTGCCAGTAGCTTAGATCGGGGGATCGGGGAACTGTTTTTT CASSLDRGIGELFF
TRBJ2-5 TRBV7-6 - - TGTGCCAGCAGCTTAGAGGGTGTCAGGGGTCAGCCCCAGTACTTC CASSLEGVRGQPQYF
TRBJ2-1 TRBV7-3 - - TGTGCCAGCAGCCCGGACACCTACAATGAGCAGCTCTTC CASSPDTYNEQLF
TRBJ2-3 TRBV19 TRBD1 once TGTGCCAGTAGTGCGTCCAGGGGGCTCCACACAGATACGCAGTATTTT CASSASRGLHTDTQYF
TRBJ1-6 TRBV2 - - TGTGCCAGCAGCCAAGTGGTAGTGTCACCCCTCCACTTT CASSQVVVSPLHF
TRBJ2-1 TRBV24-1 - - TGTGCCACCAGTGACCCCGGCAGACAGGTGAATGAGCAGCTCTTC CATSDPGRQVNEQLF
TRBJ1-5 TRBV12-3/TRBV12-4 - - TGTGCCAGCAGTGTGGACGTTCTGAGTCAGCCCCAGCATTTT CASSVDVLSQPQHF
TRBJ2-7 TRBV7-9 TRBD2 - TGTGCCAGCAGCTATACTAGCGGGAGTCTTAACTACGAGCAGTACTTC CASSYTSGSLNYEQYF